The rows below give T cell receptor beta chains drawn from one sample of a study of blood T cell repertoires in COVID-19. Libraries were prepared by immunoSEQ multiplex PCR; TCRdb keeps only in-frame clonotypes and omits some of them. This repertoire shows about 190,000 clones, 70% to 90% found once; its top ten account for 4% to 5%. The sequenced material came from peripheral blood. The source is a human donor in a cohort sampled during active COVID-19. The CDR3 runs from the conserved cysteine through the conserved F or W. A D gene is named only where the DNA matches it firmly. Clone size is given for some rows only: seen once, a few or many times, or a class if the clone is expanded.

v_call	d_call	j_call	clone_size	cdr3_aa	cdr3_nt
TRBV7-8	TRBD1	TRBJ2-3	-	CASSTRTGALILDGTDTQYF	TGTGCCAGCAGCACACGGACAGGGGCACTCATACTTGACGGCACAGATACGCAGTATTTT
TRBV15	TRBD2	TRBJ2-1	-	CATSEGTNNEQFF	TGTGCCACCAGCGAAGGGACTAACAATGAGCAGTTCTTC
TRBV10-2	-	TRBJ2-7	-	CASSELGRTYEQYF	TGCGCCAGCAGTGAGTTGGGCAGGACCTACGAGCAGTACTTC
TRBV6-2/TRBV6-3	-	TRBJ2-6	-	CASSRQDGYNVLTF	TGTGCCAGCAGCCGACAGGATGGGTACAACGTCCTGACTTTC
TRBV5-1	-	TRBJ1-6	-	CASSASGGRDNSPLHF	TGCGCCAGCAGCGCGTCTGGGGGGAGGGATAATTCACCCCTCCACTTT
TRBV5-1	-	TRBJ1-1	-	CASSLAVNTEAFF	TGCGCCAGCAGCTTGGCCGTGAACACTGAAGCTTTCTTT
TRBV30	TRBD2	TRBJ2-7	once	CALWKSGGGYEQYF	TGTGCCTTATGGAAGAGCGGGGGGGGCTACGAGCAGTACTTC
TRBV24-1	TRBD1	TRBJ2-5	-	CATSDPTTGGETQYF	TGTGCCACCAGTGACCCTACGACAGGGGGAGAGACCCAGTACTTC
TRBV19	TRBD1	TRBJ2-7	-	CASSQTGASSYEQYF	TGTGCCAGTAGTCAGACAGGGGCGAGCTCCTACGAGCAGTACTTC
TRBV11-2	-	TRBJ1-3	-	CASSLAGGFGNTIYF	TGTGCCAGCAGCTTAGCGGGAGGGTTTGGAAACACCATATATTTT
TRBV18	TRBD1	TRBJ1-3	-	CASSPGQGTFSGNTIYF	TGTGCCAGCTCACCAGGACAGGGAACCTTCTCTGGAAACACCATATATTTT
TRBV5-1	TRBD1	TRBJ2-7	-	CASSLEGAAGYEQYF	TGCGCCAGCAGCTTGGAGGGGGCGGCGGGTTACGAGCAGTACTTC
TRBV27	-	TRBJ2-1	once	CASSSTTRGNNEQFF	TGTGCCAGCAGTTCCACAACCCGGGGAAACAATGAGCAGTTCTTC
TRBV9	TRBD1	TRBJ2-7	-	CASSVGTGGHEQYF	TGTGCCAGCAGCGTCGGGACAGGGGGCCACGAGCAGTACTTC
TRBV12-1	-	TRBJ2-6	-	CASSPGGANVLTF	TGTGCCAGCAGCCCAGGTGGGGCCAACGTCCTGACTTTC
TRBV19	-	TRBJ2-7	-	CASSSGKGNEQYF	TGTGCCAGTAGTTCGGGAAAAGGCAACGAGCAGTACTTC
TRBV5-4	TRBD2	TRBJ2-3	-	CASIPPGTSGGAADTQYF	TGTGCCAGCATACCCCCGGGGACTAGCGGGGGGGCCGCAGATACGCAGTATTTT
TRBV5-1	TRBD1	TRBJ2-7	-	CASRGQTGSYEQYF	TGCGCCAGCAGGGGACAGACTGGCTCCTACGAGCAGTACTTC
TRBV30	TRBD1	TRBJ1-2	-	CAWSVSGGYGYTF	TGTGCCTGGAGTGTATCAGGGGGCTATGGCTACACCTTC
TRBV5-1	-	TRBJ2-1	-	CASRPTWRGNNYNEQFF	TGCGCCAGCAGACCGACCTGGCGCGGGAACAACTACAATGAGCAGTTCTTC
TRBV9	TRBD2	TRBJ2-5	-	CASSVIGLAGGETQYF	TGTGCCAGCAGCGTAATAGGACTAGCGGGAGGGGAGACCCAGTACTTC
TRBV30	-	TRBJ2-2	-	CAWSVDSTNTGELFF	TGTGCCTGGAGTGTAGACAGTACGAACACCGGGGAGCTGTTTTTT